The rows below give T cell receptor beta chains drawn from one sample of a study of T cells in Graves' hyperthyroidism and ophthalmopathy. One entry per CDR3 protein results from TCRdb running MiXCR on the multiplex PCR reads. Counted here are 250,000 to 300,000 distinct CDR3 sequences, about 14% occurring once; the ten biggest clones make up approximately 12%. Sample: blood. These receptors came from a woman aged 35 to 49 with Graves' hyperthyroidism that later progressed to Graves' ophthalmopathy. Both conserved end residues are part of each CDR3. The order of the fields is CDR3 DNA, CDR3 protein, J gene, clone size, D gene, V gene. The D gene is left open where the match is weak. The listing skips clone size in some rows; elsewhere it reads once, few, many or a size class.

TGTGCCAGCAGCCCGGGACACCTCCCGGAGACCCAGTACTTC CASSPGHLPETQYF TRBJ2-5 many . TRBV6-1
TGTGCCACCAGCGCAGGCCTCAGGGTTTCTGGAAACACCATATATTTT CATSAGLRVSGNTIYF TRBJ1-3 many . TRBV15
TGCGCCAGCAGCCAAAAAGCACACCCTAGCACAGATACGCAGTATTTT CASSQKAHPSTDTQYF TRBJ2-3 few . TRBV4-1
TGTGCCAGCAGATCTAACAGGGGGAAACCTCCTGGCTACACCTTC CASRSNRGKPPGYTF TRBJ1-2 many TRBD1 TRBV11-2
TGTGCCAGCAGCGAACAGAATGTTTACGAGCAGTACTTC CASSEQNVYEQYF TRBJ2-7 many . TRBV14
TGTGCCTGGAGTGTGCCCTTTGACTACGAGCAGTACTTC CAWSVPFDYEQYF TRBJ2-7 many . TRBV30
TGTGCCTGGAGCGCGGGACAGATGAACACTGAAGCTTTCTTT CAWSAGQMNTEAFF TRBJ1-1 many TRBD1 TRBV30
TGTGCCAGCAGCTTAGTGGTCAACCCGAGGGACCTATTTGGGGCCAACGTCCTGACTTTC CASSLVVNPRDLFGANVLTF TRBJ2-6 many . TRBV11-2
TGTGCCAGCAGTTTATCGGGTCCCCGAACCAGGAACACCGGGGAGCTGTTTTTT CASSLSGPRTRNTGELFF TRBJ2-2 many . TRBV27
TGTGCCAGCAGCCCCGGGGGGACGGAATACGAGCAGTACTTC CASSPGGTEYEQYF TRBJ2-7 many TRBD2 TRBV6-1
TGCGCCAGCACCCTTGGGAAGAACTCTGGGGCCAACGTCCTGACTTTC CASTLGKNSGANVLTF TRBJ2-6 few . TRBV5-1
TGTGCCAGCAGCCAATATTCTCCTTGGGGGCCGTACGAGCAGTACTTC CASSQYSPWGPYEQYF TRBJ2-7 few . TRBV14
TGTGCCAGCAGTTCGTTACTCTTTGACGAGCAGTACTTC CASSSLLFDEQYF TRBJ2-7 many . TRBV28
TGTGCCAGCAGGGCGACGATGGGACAAGAGACCCAGTACTTC CASRATMGQETQYF TRBJ2-5 many . TRBV27
TGTGCCAGCAGTGAATGGATACAGGGTTCAGATCAGCCCCAGCATTTT CASSEWIQGSDQPQHF TRBJ1-5 many . TRBV6-1
TGTGCCAGCAGTCTCGGCACTTTGGGTGAAGCTTTCTTT CASSLGTLGEAFF TRBJ1-1 many . TRBV27
TGCGCCAGCAGCTTGGGGGGGCAGGCGCAGTACTTC CASSLGGQAQYF TRBJ2-7 . . TRBV5-1
TGTGCCAGCAGCTTTTATAGCAGGGCGGGCCGGGAGCTGTTTTTT CASSFYSRAGRELFF TRBJ2-2 . . TRBV11-1
TGCGCCAGCAGCGGGATGACTAGCGGAGCCTACGAGCAGTACTTC CASSGMTSGAYEQYF TRBJ2-7 . TRBD2 TRBV5-1
TGTGCCAGCTCACCCCTCTGTCCTCGGAACACCGGGGAGCTGTTTTTT CASSPLCPRNTGELFF TRBJ2-2 . . TRBV18
TGTGCCAGCAGTAATAGGGTGTCAGATACGCAGTATTTT CASSNRVSDTQYF TRBJ2-3 many . TRBV7-9
TGTGCCAGTAGCCCGGGACTAGGAGGAAAAGATACGCAGTATTTT CASSPGLGGKDTQYF TRBJ2-3 many TRBD2 TRBV19
TGTGCCAGCAGCCCTCATCTAGCGTGGAGCTCCTACAATGAGCAGTTCTTC CASSPHLAWSSYNEQFF TRBJ2-1 . . TRBV7-9
TGTGCCAGCAGCTTAGATCTTGGCTGGATGTCCTACGAGCAGTACTTC CASSLDLGWMSYEQYF TRBJ2-7 many . TRBV11-2
TGTGCCAGCAGGGCGAGCGGGATATTTGGGACAGATACGCAGTATTTT CASRASGIFGTDTQYF TRBJ2-3 many TRBD2 TRBV12-3/TRBV12-4
TGCGCCAGCAGCGGCTCCCCGGACAGGATCTCCTATAATTCACCCCTCCACTTT CASSGSPDRISYNSPLHF TRBJ1-6 many TRBD1 TRBV5-1
TGTGCCACCAGTGACACGACAGGAGCCACCGGGGAGCTGTTTTTT CATSDTTGATGELFF TRBJ2-2 many . TRBV24-1
TGTGCCATCGCGGCTAGCGGGGATGTCTACAATGAGCAGTTCTTC CAIAASGDVYNEQFF TRBJ2-1 many TRBD2 TRBV10-3
TGTGCCAGCAGGTCCTCACTAGCCTACGAGCAGTACTTC CASRSSLAYEQYF TRBJ2-7 many . TRBV28
TGCAGTGCTGGACGGGGGCAATTGAACACTGAAGCTTTCTTT CSAGRGQLNTEAFF TRBJ1-1 few . TRBV20-1
TGCGCCAGCAGCTTGGTGGCAGGCTACTACGAGCAGTACTTC CASSLVAGYYEQYF TRBJ2-7 many . TRBV5-1
TGTGCCAGCAGCCTCTTGACAGGGGGGGCGGACATTCAGTACTTC CASSLLTGGADIQYF TRBJ2-4 few TRBD1 TRBV7-8
TGTGCCAGTAGTATGTTTGCGGACGCGAACACCGGGGAGCTGTTTTTT CASSMFADANTGELFF TRBJ2-2 many . TRBV19
TGTGCCACCGCGGGACAGTACAATCAGCCCCAGCATTTT CATAGQYNQPQHF TRBJ1-5 many TRBD1 TRBV24-1
TGTGCCAGCACCTTACCCTCAGGGGCAGGAGCTTTCTTT CASTLPSGAGAFF TRBJ1-1 many . TRBV28
TGTGCCAGCAGTTACTCAGCTAGCGGGAGGCCCACGACCCAGTACTTC CASSYSASGRPTTQYF TRBJ2-5 many TRBD2 TRBV6-7
TGTGCCAGCAGTGAAGCGCTTCGACAGGGTGGCGAGCAGTACTTC CASSEALRQGGEQYF TRBJ2-7 many TRBD1 TRBV2
TGCGCCAGCAGCCAAGTTTCGAATAGGCTAGCGGGAGATGGTGAGCAGTTCTTC CASSQVSNRLAGDGEQFF TRBJ2-1 many TRBD2 TRBV4-1
TGTGCCAGCAGGGAACAAAGTAGCAATCAGCCCCAGCATTTT CASREQSSNQPQHF TRBJ1-5 many . TRBV12-3/TRBV12-4
TGCGCCAGCAGCCTCAACAGATACTCTGGAAACACCATATATTTT CASSLNRYSGNTIYF TRBJ1-3 . . TRBV5-1
TGTGCCAGCAGCCGGGCATCTGGCTACACCTTC CASSRASGYTF TRBJ1-2 many . TRBV28
TGTGCCAGTAGTTCCCGGACAGGGGGCTCCCAGCCCCAGCATTTT CASSSRTGGSQPQHF TRBJ1-5 many TRBD1 TRBV19
TGTGCCTGGGGCCACCCAGCGATCTCTGGAAACACCATATATTTT CAWGHPAISGNTIYF TRBJ1-3 many . TRBV30
TGTGCCAGCAGTTACTCGCGGGATACCTACGAGCAGTACTTC CASSYSRDTYEQYF TRBJ2-7 few . TRBV6-5
TGTGCCAGCAGTTCCCGACAGGGGTCGGAGCAGTACTTC CASSSRQGSEQYF TRBJ2-7 many TRBD1 TRBV12-3/TRBV12-4
TGTGCCAGCAGTGTAGCGGGAGGCCCCTACAATGAGCAGTTCTTC CASSVAGGPYNEQFF TRBJ2-1 many TRBD2 TRBV9
TGTGCCACCAGCAGATCTTCGGCGGTTATGGGTCAGCCCCAGCATTTT CATSRSSAVMGQPQHF TRBJ1-5 . . TRBV15
TGTGCCAGCAGTAACTCACCCGGACTAGCGGGCCCCGTAGAGACCCAGTACTTC CASSNSPGLAGPVETQYF TRBJ2-5 many TRBD2 TRBV25-1
TGTGCCAGCAGCGTAGAACAGGGCCAAACAACTAATGAAAAACTGTTTTTT CASSVEQGQTTNEKLFF TRBJ1-4 . . TRBV9
TGTGCCAGCAGTTACAAAGGCTGGACGGCCAGCGTCACAGAGCAGTTCTTC CASSYKGWTASVTEQFF TRBJ2-1 many . TRBV6-2/TRBV6-3
TGCAGTGCCTACTGGTGGGACAGGGGTTTAAACATTCAGTACTTC CSAYWWDRGLNIQYF TRBJ2-4 . TRBD1 TRBV20-1
TGCGCCAGCAGCTTGGTAGGACTAGCGCGAGCCTACAATGAGCAGTTCTTC CASSLVGLARAYNEQFF TRBJ2-1 many TRBD2 TRBV5-1